Listed below are T cell receptor beta chains from one sample, sequenced in a study of shared T cell receptors in the human thymus. The table came from immunoSEQ multiplex PCR; TCRdb's copy has only in-frame clones and leaves some out. The sample includes around 340,000 clones, about 95% of them seen just once. Sequencing was done on a sample of thymocytes. These TCRs come from a human donor. Each CDR3 is given with its conserved first and last residue. A D gene is named only where the DNA matches it firmly. Clone size is stated in some rows and not others, as once, few, many or a class when expanded.

j_gene: TRBJ2-3; abundance: -; v_gene: TRBV11-1; len: 14; d_gene: TRBD2; CDR3aa: CASRRGGEPDTQYF; CDR3nt: TGTGCCAGCAGACGTGGGGGGGAACCAGATACGCAGTATTTT
j_gene: TRBJ2-3; abundance: -; v_gene: TRBV29-1; len: 16; d_gene: -; CDR3aa: CSALNLEVPSTDTQYF; CDR3nt: TGCAGCGCCCTCAATCTCGAGGTCCCTAGCACAGATACGCAGTATTTT
j_gene: TRBJ1-2; abundance: -; v_gene: TRBV19; len: 13; d_gene: -; CDR3aa: CASSIFRGLGYTF; CDR3nt: TGTGCCAGTAGTATCTTCAGGGGCCTAGGCTACACCTTC
j_gene: TRBJ2-7; abundance: -; v_gene: TRBV9; len: 14; d_gene: TRBD1; CDR3aa: CASSGRQGDYEQYF; CDR3nt: TGTGCCAGCAGCGGGAGACAGGGCGACTACGAGCAGTACTTC
j_gene: TRBJ2-7; abundance: -; v_gene: TRBV27; len: 19; d_gene: -; CDR3aa: CASSPGQAPGLFLPDRQYF; CDR3nt: TGTGCCAGCAGCCCAGGACAGGCTCCGGGACTATTTCTCCCGGATCGGCAGTACTTC
j_gene: TRBJ1-2; abundance: -; v_gene: TRBV28; len: 18; d_gene: -; CDR3aa: CASTTVARGRGKVYGYTF; CDR3nt: TGTGCCAGCACCACAGTGGCCCGAGGGCGGGGTAAAGTCTATGGCTACACCTTC
j_gene: TRBJ1-1; abundance: -; v_gene: TRBV28; len: 17; d_gene: TRBD1; CDR3aa: CASSLPHDRVLNTEAFF; CDR3nt: TGTGCCAGCAGTTTACCCCATGACAGGGTTCTAAACACTGAAGCTTTCTTT
j_gene: TRBJ2-5; abundance: -; v_gene: TRBV2; len: 16; d_gene: -; CDR3aa: CASRGVPGVRGETQYF; CDR3nt: TGTGCCAGCCGTGGCGTTCCGGGAGTCCGTGGGGAGACCCAGTACTTC
j_gene: TRBJ2-7; abundance: -; v_gene: TRBV12-1; len: 17; d_gene: -; CDR3aa: CASSNTQGGESSYEQYF; CDR3nt: TGTGCCAGCAGCAATACCCAGGGGGGGGAAAGCTCCTACGAGCAGTACTTC
j_gene: TRBJ2-2; abundance: -; v_gene: TRBV15; len: 19; d_gene: -; CDR3aa: CATSRDGATDLTNTGELFF; CDR3nt: TGTGCCACCAGCAGAGATGGGGCTACGGACCTAACGAACACCGGGGAGCTGTTTTTT
j_gene: TRBJ2-7; abundance: -; v_gene: TRBV5-8; len: 18; d_gene: TRBD1; CDR3aa: CASSFPGTGLVGSYEQYF; CDR3nt: TGTGCCAGCAGCTTCCCCGGGACAGGGCTGGTAGGCTCCTACGAGCAGTACTTC
j_gene: TRBJ2-7; abundance: -; v_gene: TRBV28; len: 12; d_gene: -; CDR3aa: CASSPPEGEQYF; CDR3nt: TGTGCCAGCAGTCCCCCCGAGGGAGAGCAGTACTTC
j_gene: TRBJ1-2; abundance: -; v_gene: TRBV7-7; len: 14; d_gene: -; CDR3aa: CASSLPGQYYGYTF; CDR3nt: TGTGCCAGCAGCCTCCCTGGGCAGTACTATGGCTACACCTTC
j_gene: TRBJ2-2; abundance: once; v_gene: TRBV10-2; len: 14; d_gene: TRBD2; CDR3aa: CASTSGRGSGELFF; CDR3nt: TGCGCCAGCACTAGCGGGCGGGGGTCCGGGGAGCTGTTTTTT
j_gene: TRBJ2-7; abundance: -; v_gene: TRBV19; len: 18; d_gene: TRBD2; CDR3aa: CASRGTGIGTSGDYEQYF; CDR3nt: TGTGCCAGTAGGGGGACAGGGATTGGGACTAGCGGGGACTACGAGCAGTACTTC
j_gene: TRBJ2-4; abundance: -; v_gene: TRBV27; len: 13; d_gene: -; CDR3aa: CASSYRPFFIQYF; CDR3nt: TGTGCCAGCAGTTACCGACCTTTCTTCATTCAGTACTTC
j_gene: TRBJ2-1; abundance: once; v_gene: TRBV18; len: 17; d_gene: TRBD2; CDR3aa: CASSPLRRETVINEQFF; CDR3nt: TGTGCCAGCTCACCATTAAGGCGGGAGACGGTAATCAATGAGCAGTTCTTC
j_gene: TRBJ1-4; abundance: -; v_gene: TRBV28; len: 13; d_gene: -; CDR3aa: CASSSDPREKLFF; CDR3nt: TGTGCCAGCAGTTCGGATCCTAGGGAAAAACTGTTTTTT
j_gene: TRBJ1-2; abundance: once; v_gene: TRBV5-4; len: 14; d_gene: -; CDR3aa: CASTSKRTNYGYTF; CDR3nt: TGTGCCAGCACCTCGAAGCGGACTAACTATGGCTACACCTTC
j_gene: TRBJ2-7; abundance: -; v_gene: TRBV19; len: 14; d_gene: -; CDR3aa: CASSVSRVPYEQYF; CDR3nt: TGTGCCAGTAGTGTCTCCAGGGTGCCCTACGAGCAGTACTTC
j_gene: TRBJ1-1; abundance: -; v_gene: TRBV27; len: 12; d_gene: -; CDR3aa: CASTDMNTEAFF; CDR3nt: TGTGCCAGCACTGATATGAACACTGAAGCTTTCTTT
j_gene: TRBJ2-5; abundance: once; v_gene: TRBV7-2; len: 18; d_gene: TRBD2; CDR3aa: CASSLTPKRGGVQETQYF; CDR3nt: TGTGCCAGCAGCTTAACTCCCAAACGGGGGGGGGTCCAAGAGACCCAGTACTTC
j_gene: TRBJ2-7; abundance: -; v_gene: TRBV19; len: 15; d_gene: -; CDR3aa: CAPLGRRRSSYKQYF; CDR3nt: TGTGCCCCCCTAGGGCGCAGACGGAGCTCCTACAAGCAGTACTTC
j_gene: TRBJ2-1; abundance: -; v_gene: TRBV9; len: 15; d_gene: -; CDR3aa: CASSVSLAPYNEQFF; CDR3nt: TGTGCCAGCAGCGTATCACTAGCTCCCTACAATGAGCAGTTCTTC